The clone carrying this T cell receptor (beta chain) was picked up one time. Its antigen is not known. The PCR ran on 60 Vbeta and 13 Jbeta primers. Clones were sequenced by immunoSEQ multiplex PCR, and TCRdb holds only the in-frame ones, with some missing. The table has about 130,000 clones, just under 75% seen once; the top ten hold approximately 7%. These data originate in a study of cytomegalovirus exposure and HLA in healthy donors. The overall study: Earlier, about 180 million T cells were analyzed, and some 120 million unique TCR beta sequences were found among them.

Donors likely had unrecorded immune exposures despite being nominally healthy when sampled. Study-wide results and caveats: With later analysis, a missense DCLRE1C variant became linked to TCR beta V- and J-gene trimming.

CDR3 length: 14 amino acids. Germline lookup yields CDR1 SNHLY and CDR2 FYNNEI. V shed 2 bases and J shed 5 bases, with 13 bases lying between them. The rearrangement joins TRBV2 to TRBJ2-7; possible D gene TRBD2, 5 bases. This sequence originates from a man in his forties in good health and CMV-seropositive. The specimen sequenced was PBMCs. The DNA of the CDR3 is TGTGCCAGCAGTGAATTGGTGAGGGCCCACGAGCAGTACTTC. Its protein is CASSELVRAHEQYF.